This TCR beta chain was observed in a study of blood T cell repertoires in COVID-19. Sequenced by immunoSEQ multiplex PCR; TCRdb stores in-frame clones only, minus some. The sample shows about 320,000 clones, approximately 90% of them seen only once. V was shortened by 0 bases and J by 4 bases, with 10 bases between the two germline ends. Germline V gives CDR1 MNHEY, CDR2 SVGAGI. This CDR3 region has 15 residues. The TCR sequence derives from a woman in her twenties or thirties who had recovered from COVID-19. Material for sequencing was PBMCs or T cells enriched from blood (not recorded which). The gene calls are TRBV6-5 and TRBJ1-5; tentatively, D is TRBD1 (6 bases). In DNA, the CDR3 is TGTGCCAGCAGTTACTCCGGGGGGCTTAATCAGCCCCAGCATTTT. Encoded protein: CASSYSGGLNQPQHF.